These 29 T cell receptor beta chains came from one sample sequenced in a study of blood T cell repertoires in COVID-19. Data came from immunoSEQ multiplex PCR; TCRdb stores just in-frame clones and leaves some out. Of some 290,000 clones detected, 88% appear once; the ten largest clones hold over 9%. The sample taken for sequencing was peripheral blood. The receptors shown here come from a woman in her twenties or thirties with COVID-19, enrolled during active disease.

This chain uses TRBV27 with TRBJ1-6; unclear D gene. The V gene lost 9 bases and the J gene lost 0 bases, with 9 bases spanning the gap. The CDR3 is made up of 14 amino acids. Per the germline V gene, CDR1 is MNHEY and CDR2 is SMNVEV (reference sequence). The CDR3 bases are TGTGCCAGGGTCCTTAGCTCCTATAATTCACCCCTCCACTTT. Translated, it gives CARVLSSYNSPLHF.

The chain carries TRBV9 and TRBJ2-7; 11 nucleotides align to TRBD2. This CDR3 has 14 amino acids. Unmatched junction bases numbered 2, after V lost 2 bases and J lost 4 bases. Germline CDR1 SGDLS, CDR2 YYNGEE. In nucleotides, the CDR3 is TGTGCCAGCAGCGTTACTAGCGGGGGTTACGAGCAGTACTTC. Translated, it gives CASSVTSGGYEQYF.

The chain combines TRBV6-4 with TRBJ2-7, with TRBD1 matching over 10 bases. The germline gives CDR1 MRHNA, CDR2 SNTAGT. The V segment lost 2 bases and the J segment 5 bases; nucleotides outside the gene matches: 0. The CDR3 consists of 13 residues. The chain's CDR3 is CASSDGTGDEQYF. The CDR3 bases are TGTGCCAGCAGTGACGGGACAGGGGACGAGCAGTACTTC.

The chain couples TRBV19 to TRBJ2-7; a possible D gene is TRBD1 (6 bases). CDR3 length: 13 residues. Trimming stripped 3 bases from V and 5 bases from J, with 11 bases between. The germline V gene encodes CDR1 LNHDA and CDR2 SQIVND (reference sequence). This CDR3 reads CASSMTGGDEQYF. As DNA, the CDR3 is TGTGCCAGTAGTATGACAGGTGGGGACGAGCAGTACTTC.

The V gene is TRBV18, the J gene TRBJ2-3; TRBD2 aligns across 7 bases. The V gene's germline CDR1 is KGHSH and CDR2 LQKENI. V was clipped by 6 bases and J by 1 base; unmatched bases: 7. The CDR3 is made up of 15 amino acids. The CDR3 region has the DNA TGTGCCAGCTCGGACCTAGCGGTCGGCACAGATACGCAGTATTTT. Its protein is CASSDLAVGTDTQYF.

The CDR3 loop is CASSSTGVIGELFF. The DNA of the CDR3 is TGCGCCAGCAGCTCGACAGGGGTGATCGGGGAGCTGTTTTTT. The chain recombines TRBV4-3 with TRBJ2-2; 8 bases align to TRBD1. In germline, CDR1 is LGHNA, CDR2 YSLEER. The CDR3 loop spans 14 amino acids. J lost 7 bases, V lost 5 bases, and 6 bases had no gene match.

The CDR3 DNA reads TGTGCCACCAGTGACCCCGAGAGGTTGGCAGATACGCAGTATTTT. It encodes CATSDPERLADTQYF. The chain couples TRBV24-1 to TRBJ2-3; D remains unclear. This CDR3 contains 15 residues. In germline, CDR1 is KGHDR, CDR2 SFDVKD. Deletions cut 4 bases from V and 4 bases from J, with 14 bases between.

The chain couples TRBV4-1 to TRBJ2-1; 11 bases map to TRBD2. The CDR3 runs 17 residues. Germline CDR1 is MGHRA and CDR2 is YSYEKL. V dropped 1 base and J dropped 5; count of bases not matched to a gene: 7. CDR3 nucleotides: TGCGCCAGCAGCCAAGTGGCTAGCGGGAGGCCTAACAATGAGCAGTTCTTC. This sequence encodes CASSQVASGRPNNEQFF.

The V and J genes are TRBV6-2 or TRBV6-3 and TRBJ1-5, with D perhaps matching TRBD1 (5 bases). With 5 bases removed from V and 6 bases from J, the gap between germline ends came to 5 bases. The V gene's germline CDR1 is MNHEY and CDR2 SVGEGT. The CDR3 covers 11 residues. DNA for the CDR3: TGTGCCAGCAGTAGGGGTCAGCCCCAGCATTTT. This sequence encodes CASSRGQPQHF.

This chain links TRBV29-1 with TRBJ1-4; D is unresolved. The germline V gene encodes CDR1 SQVTM and CDR2 ANQGSEA. The CDR3 consists of 13 residues. V was shortened by 7 bases and J by 8 bases, with 17 bases between the two germline ends. The CDR3 nucleotides read TGCAGCGGATGGTATCCGTCTCAGGAAAAACTGTTTTTT. Translated: CSGWYPSQEKLFF.

The rearrangement links TRBV5-6 to TRBJ1-5; maybe TRBD1 (5 bases). The V end was cut by 0 bases, the J end by 1 base, with 8 bases between. The germline CDR1 and CDR2 sequences are SGHDT and YYEEEE. The CDR3 covers 15 residues. CDR3 coding DNA: TGTGCCAGCAGCTTGGTAGGGGCGAGCAATCAGCCCCAGCATTTT. Translation: CASSLVGASNQPQHF.

The chain uses TRBV2 and TRBJ2-3; TRBD2 matches at 7 bases. CDR1 SNHLY and CDR2 FYNNEI come from the germline V gene. V gave up 6 bases and J gave up 6 bases; unmatched junction bases: 6. The CDR3 has 13 residues. This chain's CDR3 is CASSGGRRDTQYF. CDR3 DNA: TGTGCCAGCAGCGGCGGGAGACGGGATACGCAGTATTTT. The complete variable domain, with remaining parts taken from reference TRBV2 and TRBJ2-3, reads EPEVTQTPSHQVTQMGQEVILRCVPISNHLYFYWYRQILGQKVEFLVSFYNNEISEKSEIFDDQFSVERPDGSNFTLKIRSTKLEDSAMYFCASSGGRRDTQYFGPGTRLTVL.

This clone showed up just once. The chain links TRBV27 to TRBJ2-7; possibly TRBD2 for D (7 bases). Trimming stripped 8 bases from V and 6 bases from J, with 17 bases between. The CDR3 is 13 amino acids. CDR1 MNHEY and CDR2 SMNVEV come from the germline V gene (reference sequence). In DNA form, the CDR3 reads TGTGCCAGCCTGGGAGGGGGTAGGTTCGAGCAGTACTTC. Its protein product is CASLGGGRFEQYF.

CDR3: CASSSSGTSEVQYF. Written as DNA, the CDR3 is TGTGCCAGCAGCTCTTCCGGGACTAGCGAAGTTCAGTACTTC. The V and J genes are TRBV7-9 and TRBJ2-7; 10 bases align to TRBD2. CDR3 length: 14 amino acids. The V segment lost 4 bases and the J segment 10 bases; nucleotides outside the gene matches: 10. CDR1 and CDR2 from the germline V gene are SEHNR and FQNEAQ (reference sequence).

Written as DNA, the CDR3 is TGCAGCGTTATCAAAACAGGGTCCTATTCGGATACGCAGTATTTT. This gives the protein CSVIKTGSYSDTQYF. The chain couples TRBV29-1 to TRBJ2-3; tentative D call: TRBD1 (6 bases). The CDR3 covers 15 residues. Trimming took off 5 bases at V and 6 bases at J, with 21 bases between the two ends. Germline lookup yields CDR1 SQVTM and CDR2 ANQGSEA.

The chain has TRBV4-3 and TRBJ2-6; D gene unclear. This CDR3 has 17 amino acids. Germline values: CDR1 LGHNA, CDR2 YSLEER. The V and J ends lost 0 bases and 1 base respectively, with 10 bases between them. CDR3 protein: CASSQDRIRSGANVLTF. The CDR3 nucleotides read TGCGCCAGCAGCCAAGATCGAATCAGATCTGGGGCCAACGTCCTGACTTTC.

The chain joins TRBV7-9 to TRBJ2-3, with D maybe TRBD1 (6 bases). Trimming shortened V by 5 bases and J by 7 bases, and 13 bases separated the two germline ends. The CDR3 sequence is 13 residues long. From germline, CDR1 is SEHNR and CDR2 FQNEAQ (reference sequence). DNA of the CDR3: TGTGCCAGCAGCCCGGACAGCCGGTATACGCAGTATTTT. This encodes CASSPDSRYTQYF.

This clone occurred once. The J gene is TRBJ2-1, the V gene TRBV10-2; D gene ambiguous. CDR1 WSHSY and CDR2 SAAADI come from the germline V gene. With 6 bases removed from V and 9 bases from J, the gap between germline ends came to 6 bases. CDR3 length equals 10 residues. The CDR3 reads CASRTREQFF. CDR3 bases: TGCGCCAGCAGAACGCGTGAGCAGTTCTTC.

This chain connects TRBV9 to TRBJ2-5; 7 positions agree with TRBD2. With 0 bases clipped from V and 2 bases from J, the junction kept 1 base outside the gene matches. The V gene's germline CDR1 is SGDLS and CDR2 YYNGEE. This CDR3 has 14 residues. As DNA, the CDR3 is TGTGCCAGCAGCGTAGGAGCGGGACAAGAGACCCAGTACTTC. Its protein product is CASSVGAGQETQYF.

The chain recombines TRBV18 with TRBJ2-1; D might be TRBD2 (7 bases). The CDR3 covers 16 residues. The germline V and J ends were trimmed by 3 bases and 9 bases, with 21 bases remaining between them. Per the germline V gene, CDR1 is KGHSH and CDR2 is LQKENI. CDR3 sequence reads: CASSPGLGWGHTEQFF. The CDR3 DNA reads TGTGCCAGCTCACCCGGACTAGGCTGGGGACATACTGAGCAGTTCTTC.

The rearrangement links TRBV20-1 to TRBJ1-6, with D unclear. CDR1 and CDR2 from the germline V gene are DFQATT and SNEGSKA (reference sequence). V lost 6 bases to trimming and J lost 8 bases, with 8 bases between them. CDR3 size: 11 residues. CDR3: CSAMDYSPLHF. In DNA, the CDR3 is TGCAGTGCCATGGACTATTCACCCCTCCACTTT.

V gene TRBV5-5 combines with J gene TRBJ1-2; 9 nucleotides agree with TRBD1. The CDR3 loop spans 14 amino acids. V was pared by 8 bases and J by 4 bases, with 9 bases of the junction left unmatched. Germline V gives CDR1 SGHKS, CDR2 YYEKEE (reference sequence). The CDR3 protein is CASIRDRGSYGYTF. The CDR3 DNA follows: TGTGCCAGTATCCGAGACAGGGGGAGCTATGGCTACACCTTC.

DNA of the CDR3: TGTGCCAGCAGTCCTCAGGGTTTTGGAAACACCATATATTTT. Protein product: CASSPQGFGNTIYF. J is TRBJ1-3 and V is TRBV28; D is possibly TRBD1 (5 bases). CDR1 and CDR2 from the germline V gene are MDHEN and SYDVKM. The CDR3 totals 14 residues. Trimming took 5 bases from V and 3 from J, leaving 11 bases between them.

Comment on this clone: Distinct nucleotide sequences in the sample also encode this CDR3. This chain connects TRBV9 to TRBJ2-5; 7 bases match TRBD2. This CDR3 has 15 residues. Unmatched junction bases numbered 6, after V lost 0 bases and J lost 4 bases. Germline CDR1 SGDLS, CDR2 YYNGEE. The CDR3 is CASSVVGGSGETQYF. The CDR3 bases are TGTGCCAGCAGCGTAGTAGGCGGGAGCGGAGAGACCCAGTACTTC.

The V and J genes are TRBV6-1 and TRBJ2-5, with 9 bases identical to TRBD1. Germline values: CDR1 MNHNS, CDR2 SASEGT. CDR3 length equals 15 residues. The junction had 7 bases not matched to a gene; V was cut back by 5 bases and J by 3 bases. In DNA form, the CDR3 reads TGTGCCAGCAGTCGGACAGGGGACCCGAAAGAGACCCAGTACTTC. Amino acid sequence: CASSRTGDPKETQYF.

The V and J genes are TRBV5-4 and TRBJ2-5, with D possibly TRBD1 on 6 matching bases. CDR3 size: 14 residues. Germline V CDR1 and CDR2: SGHNT, YYREEE (reference sequence). The V end was cut by 4 bases, the J end by 5 bases, with 15 bases between. CDR3 sequence reads: CASSQHPQGETQYF. CDR3 nucleotide sequence: TGTGCCAGCAGCCAACATCCTCAGGGGGAGACCCAGTACTTC.

This clone appeared once. The chain uses TRBV30 and TRBJ1-4, with D possibly being TRBD1 (6 bases). The V end lost 2 bases, the J end lost 8 bases, and 9 bases lay between the germline ends. CDR3 length: 12 amino acids. The germline gives CDR1 GTSNPN, CDR2 SVGIG (reference sequence). CDR3 nucleotide sequence: TGTGCCTGGAGTCTTAGGGGGGAAAAACTGTTTTTT. This translates into CAWSLRGEKLFF.

This chain links TRBV30 with TRBJ1-2, with D maybe TRBD1 (5 bases). The CDR3 extends over 14 amino acids. Germline CDR1 and CDR2: GTSNPN and SVGIG (reference sequence). V lost 1 base to trimming and J lost 4 bases, with 13 bases between them. The CDR3 DNA reads TGTGCCTGGAGTGAGAACAGGAAGGGCTATGGCTACACCTTC. Residues: CAWSENRKGYGYTF.

This chain uses TRBV18 with TRBJ1-5; 8 positions agree with TRBD1. The V segment lost 6 bases and the J segment 7 bases; nucleotides outside the gene matches: 14. Looked up from germline, CDR1 is KGHSH and CDR2 is LQKENI. The CDR3 sequence is 16 residues long. The CDR3 region has the DNA TGTGCCAGCTCTCAAGACAGGGGTTCGTTAATACAGCCCCAGCATTTT. Translated: CASSQDRGSLIQPQHF. Full variable domain (remainder filled in from reference TRBV18 and TRBJ1-5): NAGVMQNPRHLVRRRGQEARLRCSPMKGHSHVYWYRQLPEEGLKFMVYLQKENIIDESGMPKERFSAEFPKEGPSILRIQQVVRGDSAAYFCASSQDRGSLIQPQHFGDGTRLSIL.